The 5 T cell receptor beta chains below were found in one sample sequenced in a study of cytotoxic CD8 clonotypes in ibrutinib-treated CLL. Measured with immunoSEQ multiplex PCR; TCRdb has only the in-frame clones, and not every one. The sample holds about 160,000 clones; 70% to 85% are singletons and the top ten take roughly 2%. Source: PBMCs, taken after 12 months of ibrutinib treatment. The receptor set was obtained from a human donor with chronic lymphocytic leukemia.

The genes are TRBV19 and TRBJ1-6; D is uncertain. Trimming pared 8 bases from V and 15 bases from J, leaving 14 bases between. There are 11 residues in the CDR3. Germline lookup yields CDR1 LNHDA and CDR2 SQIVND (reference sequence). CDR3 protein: CASLGGVSLHF. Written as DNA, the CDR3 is TGTGCCAGTCTAGGCGGGGTCAGCCTCCACTTT. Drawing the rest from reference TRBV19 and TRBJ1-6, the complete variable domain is DGGITQSPKYLFRKEGQNVTLSCEQNLNHDAMYWYRQDPGQGLRLIYYSQIVNDFQKGDIAEGYSVSREKKESFPLTVTSAQKNPTAFYLCASLGGVSLHFGNGTRLTVT.

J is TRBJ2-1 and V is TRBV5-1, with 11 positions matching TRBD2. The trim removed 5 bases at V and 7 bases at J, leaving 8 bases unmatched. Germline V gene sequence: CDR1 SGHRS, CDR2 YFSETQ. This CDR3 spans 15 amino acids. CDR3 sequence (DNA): TGCGCCAGCAGTCGTCTGACTAGCGGGATGAATGAGCAGTTCTTC. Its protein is CASSRLTSGMNEQFF.

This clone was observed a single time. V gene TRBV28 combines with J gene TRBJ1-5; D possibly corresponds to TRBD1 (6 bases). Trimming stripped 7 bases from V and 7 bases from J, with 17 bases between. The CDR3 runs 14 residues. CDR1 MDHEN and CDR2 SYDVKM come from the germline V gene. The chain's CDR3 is CASTDYGRGQPQHF. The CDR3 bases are TGTGCCAGCACCGACTACGGGAGGGGGCAGCCCCAGCATTTT.

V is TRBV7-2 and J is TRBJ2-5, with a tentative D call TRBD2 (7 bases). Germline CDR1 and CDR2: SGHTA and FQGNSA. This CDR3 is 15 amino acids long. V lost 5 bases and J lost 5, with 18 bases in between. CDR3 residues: CASSERGGALETQYF. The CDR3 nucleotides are TGTGCCAGCAGCGAACGTGGGGGGGCGCTTGAGACCCAGTACTTC.

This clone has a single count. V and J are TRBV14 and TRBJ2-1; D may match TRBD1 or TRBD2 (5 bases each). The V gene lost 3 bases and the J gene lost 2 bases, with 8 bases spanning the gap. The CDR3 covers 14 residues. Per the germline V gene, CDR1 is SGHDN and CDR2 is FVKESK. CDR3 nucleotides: TGTGCCAGCAGCCAGGGGGTCGCCTACAATGAGCAGTTCTTC. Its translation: CASSQGVAYNEQFF.